The clone carrying this T cell receptor beta chain has just a few counts. Its antigen remains unknown. Each CDR3 protein is one row after TCRdb ran MiXCR on the reads. The sample consists of approximately 220,000 distinct CDR3 sequences, 35% to 40% of them appearing once. The data stem from a study of T cell repertoires in cytomegalovirus infection. On the study more broadly: CMV epitopes used comprised recently identified HLA-C-restricted ones and well-studied HLA-B-restricted ones. Public TCR beta signatures provided an indication of both CMV infection and a matching HLA type.

This CDR3 comprises 15 residues. The ends lost 3 bases at V and 4 bases at J; junction bases unmatched: 4. The germline gives CDR1 SQVTM, CDR2 ANQGSEA. General study points: In two of eight donors, the top clonotype was HLA-C-restricted CMV-specific.

The material sequenced was CD8+ T cells from cultured PBMCs, taken from culture after CMV antigen stimulation. The rearrangement links TRBV29-1 to TRBJ2-1, with 12 bases fitting TRBD2. The TCR sequence derives from a human donor in good health (CMV status not recorded). Some clones in this sample may be carry-over from other donors' samples. The DNA for the CDR3 is TGCAGCGTTGAGGGACTAGCGGGCCTTTACAATGAGCAGTTCTTC. It encodes CSVEGLAGLYNEQFF.